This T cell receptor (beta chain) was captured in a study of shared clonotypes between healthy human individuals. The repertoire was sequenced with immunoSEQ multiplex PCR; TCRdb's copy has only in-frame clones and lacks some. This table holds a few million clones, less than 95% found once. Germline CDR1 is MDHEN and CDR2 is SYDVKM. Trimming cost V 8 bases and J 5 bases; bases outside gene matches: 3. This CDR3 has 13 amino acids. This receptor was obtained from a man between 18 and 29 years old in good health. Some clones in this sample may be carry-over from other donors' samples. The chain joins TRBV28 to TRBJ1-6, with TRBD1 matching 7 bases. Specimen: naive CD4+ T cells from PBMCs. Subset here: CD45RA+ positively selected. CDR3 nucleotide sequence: TGTGCCAGCCTGACAGGGAATAATTCACCCCTCCACTTT. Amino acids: CASLTGNNSPLHF.